One T cell receptor beta chain is described in this entry. Its cognate antigen is unknown. This entry is derived from a study of somatic mutations in cytotoxic T cells in rheumatoid arthritis. Regarding the study as a whole: For CD8+ T-cell clonality, rheumatoid arthritis patients and age-matched healthy controls did not differ significantly. No age-related increase in CD8+ clonality was seen in healthy controls, but one was seen in rheumatoid arthritis patients. Nobody adjusted the slight TRBV07 underrepresentation in rheumatoid arthritis patients for multiple comparisons.

The protocol was immunoSEQ multiplex PCR, while the TCRdb copy is restricted to in-frame clones and leaves out a portion. The sample has more than 13,000 clones, roughly 72% seen once. V was clipped by 0 bases and J by 5 bases, with 19 bases between them. This CDR3 contains 17 residues. Germline CDR1 is LGHNA and CDR2 is YSLEER. The clonotype comes from an adult with rheumatoid arthritis. The sample consisted of CD8+ T cells sorted from blood. J is TRBJ2-5 and V is TRBV4-3; no clear D. The CDR3 region has the DNA TGCGCCAGCAGCCAAGATTTTTTGGGCTCCGCAGCCGAGACCCAGTACTTC. It specifies CASSQDFLGSAAETQYF.